This TCR beta chain was retrieved from a study of cytomegalovirus exposure and HLA in healthy donors. Whole-study findings and limits: The sole available immune exposure information was CMV serostatus.

Turning to this clone: No antigen is known for it.

The V segment lost 4 bases and the J segment 1 base; nucleotides outside the gene matches: 5. CDR1 is SGHRS and CDR2 is YFSETQ in the germline V gene. The length of the CDR3 is 15 residues. Vbeta (60) and Jbeta (13) primers were used in the PCR. Profiled with immunoSEQ multiplex PCR; TCRdb holds only in-frame clones, not every one. This sample carries about 72,000 clones, roughly four fifths of them seen once, and the ten largest clones take 6.5% to 7%. The genes are TRBV5-1 and TRBJ2-3; 8 bases agree with TRBD2. The sample was PBMCs. The TCR sequence derives from a human donor in good health. CDR3 region: CASSLGGVGTDTQYF. CDR3 in DNA: TGCGCCAGCAGCCTCGGGGGGGTCGGCACAGATACGCAGTATTTT.